This T cell receptor beta chain was documented in a study of blood T cell repertoires in COVID-19 (dated by TCRdb to the early 2020s). For context, the study as a whole: Collaborator samples came from the United States, Italy and Spain and covered acute and convalescent phases of COVID-19. Where available, HLA class I and class II types were obtained from metadata supplied by the sample provider rather than from assay-based typing. Samples came from the ongoing ImmuneRACE study (first 160 participants) plus 1,254 subjects from 6 global collaborators. Deeply sampled blood TCRbeta repertoires from subjects exposed to, actively infected with, or recovered from COVID-19 were included in the dataset. A freely available public database, intended as a resource for researchers studying the immune response to SARS-CoV-2, is where the repertoires were released. Sample metadata almost always included a de-identified subject ID, COVID-19 status, age in years and sex. The prospective study material was composed of cDNA or gDNA derived from T cells, B-cell-depleted T cells, or PBMCs. What the authors observed across the whole study: The amount of clinical and demographic metadata varied by source and participant and was provided uncurated.

Each collaborating institution followed its own protocols to collect whole blood in K2EDTA tubes. For TCRbeta analysis, collaborators shipped samples as frozen whole blood, isolated PBMCs, or DNA extracted from either of those sample types. The immunoSEQ Assay, a bias-controlled multiplex PCR, was used to amplify TCRbeta CDR3 regions from genomic DNA. The authors processed their data as follows. The number of nucleated cells in each sample was estimated by amplification of reference gene primers within the assay. Sequence reads were collapsed and filtered to measure the absolute abundance of every unique TCRbeta CDR3 rearrangement. Productive Simpson clonality was computed per sample as the square root of Simpson's diversity index over productive rearrangements. The clones in this table, taken by TCRdb from immuneACCESS, are in-frame only. Not every clone is retained; where verified, under half of the shortfall comes from an unresolved V gene, and the cause of the rest is unknown. From that table come the V and J calls and clone size; the DNA was used to work out D and trimming. For this sample the table gives a few hundred thousand clones, of which around 85% were detected only once. Of the sample, 2% to 2.5% falls within the top ten clones.

Reading the germline V gene gives CDR1 SQVTM and CDR2 ANQGSEA. Spanning cysteine to phenylalanine, the CDR3 consists of 15 amino acids. The retained sequence is limited to the CDR3, 45 bases, with the frame set at the first base. V loses 5 bases of germline sequence and J loses 4 bases, and the interval between the two ends is 18 bases. Remarks on this clone: Which antigen it targets is not known. Nothing much larger sits one base from this clone, and base qualities are not available.

Recombination joined TRBV29-1 with TRBJ1-5, and TRBD1 may be the D gene, going by 5 matching bases. The sequenced sample consisted of peripheral blood. This TCR was recovered from a woman between 50 and 59 years old with acute or convalescent COVID-19. CDR3 protein: CSVSLGGGWNQPQHF. The nucleotide sequence is TGCAGCGTTTCCCTCGGCGGGGGATGGAATCAGCCCCAGCATTTT.